These 22 T cell receptor beta chains share one sample of origin, sequenced in a study of T-cell reconstitution after alpha-beta-depleted transplantation in children. The TCRbeta library was prepared with unique molecular identifiers. One entry per CDR3 protein, called by TCRdb with MiXCR from the PCR reads. The sample records around 580,000 distinct CDR3 sequences, around 27% being singletons. The source material was PBMCs, sampled before TCRalphabeta/CD19-depleted stem cell transplant. The source of these receptors is a boy less than two years old with Wiskott-Aldrich syndrome, due to receive a stem cell transplant.

The sample holds a few counts of this clonotype. The chain joins TRBV7-2 to TRBJ2-1, with D tentatively TRBD2 (5 bases). V was clipped by 5 bases and J by 7 bases, with 15 bases between them. The CDR3 runs 14 residues. Germline CDR1 is SGHTA and CDR2 is FQGNSA. In DNA, the CDR3 is TGTGCCAGCAGCGCTGGACTGTCACGGAATGAGCAGTTCTTC. Amino acids: CASSAGLSRNEQFF. The full variable domain, in which reference TRBV7-2 and TRBJ2-1 provide the parts outside the CDR3, is GAGVSQSPSNKVTEKGKDVELRCDPISGHTALYWYRQSLGQGLEFLIYFQGNSAPDKSGLPSDRFSAERTGGSVSTLTIQRTQQEDSAVYLCASSAGLSRNEQFFGPGTRLTVL.

This clonotype was found a few times. The V gene is TRBV5-1, the J gene TRBJ2-3; TRBD1 aligns across 10 bases. This CDR3 is 16 amino acids long. Trimming at V came to 4 bases and at J to 1 base, leaving 6 bases not matched to a gene. Germline CDR1 reads SGHRS; CDR2 reads YFSETQ. The CDR3 here is CASSRTGQGRTDTQYF. DNA for the CDR3: TGCGCCAGCAGCCGAACGGGACAGGGGCGCACAGATACGCAGTATTTT.

The table lists this clonotype with many counts. The chain uses TRBV5-1 and TRBJ2-7, with a possible D match to TRBD1 (5 bases). Trimming left V 0 bases short and J 5 bases short, with 12 bases between. Germline CDR1 is SGHRS and CDR2 is YFSETQ. CDR3 length: 14 residues. The CDR3: CASSLGQGTHEQYF. The CDR3 coding sequence is TGCGCCAGCAGCTTGGGGCAGGGTACCCACGAGCAGTACTTC.

The chain employs TRBV7-9 and TRBJ1-3; perhaps TRBD1 as D (6 bases). The CDR3 is 16 amino acids. V lost 5 bases to trimming and J lost 2 bases, with 16 bases between them. Germline-derived CDR1 and CDR2 are SEHNR and FQNEAQ (reference sequence). The CDR3 region has the DNA TGTGCCAGCAGCGCAGAACAGGGACCCACTGGAAACACCATATATTTT. Its protein is CASSAEQGPTGNTIYF.

The chain recombines TRBV24-1 with TRBJ2-1; unclear D gene. This CDR3 region has 15 residues. The V gene lost 3 bases and the J gene lost 0 bases, with 8 bases spanning the gap. Germline loops: CDR1 KGHDR, CDR2 SFDVKD. CDR3 residues: CATSDRKSSYNEQFF. The DNA for the CDR3 is TGTGCCACCAGTGATCGAAAGAGCTCCTACAATGAGCAGTTCTTC.

This clonotype was found a few times. The chain couples TRBV7-6 to TRBJ2-3; 11 nucleotides agree with TRBD2. This CDR3 is built from 16 residues. Trimming at V came to 5 bases and at J to 3 bases, leaving 7 bases not matched to a gene. Germline CDR1 and CDR2: SGHVS and FNYEAQ. In DNA, the CDR3 is TGTGCCAGCAGCGGCACTAGCGGGAGTTGGACAGATACGCAGTATTTT. It yields the protein CASSGTSGSWTDTQYF.

This clonotype turned up a few times. The chain couples TRBV20-1 to TRBJ2-7, with TRBD2 identical over 8 bases. Unmatched junction bases numbered 6, after V lost 3 bases and J lost 2 bases. Germline V gene lookup returns CDR1 DFQATT and CDR2 SNEGSKA (reference sequence). The CDR3 contains 14 residues. The CDR3 bases are TGCAGTGCTAGGCAGCGGGAGTTAACCTACGAGCAGTACTTC. Residues: CSARQRELTYEQYF.

The chain combines TRBV5-1 with TRBJ2-5; 10 positions match TRBD2. This CDR3 contains 16 residues. Germline assignment: CDR1 SGHRS and CDR2 YFSETQ. Losses at the gene ends were 3 bases for V and 5 bases for J; bases not matched to a gene: 10. The CDR3 here is CASSYQAGGPGETQYF. CDR3 DNA: TGCGCCAGCAGCTATCAAGCGGGAGGGCCGGGTGAGACCCAGTACTTC.

This clonotype was counted only a few times. V usage is TRBV15 and J usage is TRBJ2-3; 9 bases agree with TRBD1. Germline V CDR1 and CDR2: LNHNV, YYDKDF (reference sequence). V was pared by 3 bases and J by 6 bases, with 7 bases of the junction left unmatched. This CDR3 spans 15 amino acids. The CDR3 bases are TGTGCCACCAGCAGGGGGACAGGGAAAGAGGATACGCAGTATTTT. Amino acids: CATSRGTGKEDTQYF. The whole variable domain, filled in from reference TRBV15 and TRBJ2-3, reads DAMVIQNPRYQVTQFGKPVTLSCSQTLNHNVMYWYQQKSSQAPKLLFHYYDKDFNNEADTPDNFQSRRPNTSFCFLDIRSPGLGDTAMYLCATSRGTGKEDTQYFGPGTRLTVL.

V usage is TRBV12-3 or TRBV12-4 and J usage is TRBJ2-1, with 13 bases identical to TRBD2. The V segment lost 6 bases and the J segment 10 bases; nucleotides outside the gene matches: 9. CDR3 length: 15 residues. CDR3 loop: CASSHDRTSGREQFF. The DNA for the CDR3 is TGTGCCAGCAGCCACGATAGGACTAGCGGGAGAGAGCAGTTCTTC.

This chain joins TRBV12-3 or TRBV12-4 and TRBJ2-3; tentatively, D is TRBD1 (5 bases). The CDR3 spans 14 residues. The V end was cut by 6 bases, the J end by 4 bases, with 14 bases between. The CDR3 protein is CASSSQGVADTQYF. The DNA of the CDR3 is TGTGCCAGCAGCTCCCAAGGGGTAGCAGATACGCAGTATTTT.

This chain uses TRBV29-1 with TRBJ1-2; 7 positions agree with TRBD1. The V gene's germline CDR1 is SQVTM and CDR2 ANQGSEA. V lost 3 bases and J lost 6; bases outside the gene matches: 10. This CDR3 is built from 14 residues. DNA for the CDR3: TGCAGCGTTGAGGAACCCGGGACAGCCAATGGCTACACCTTC. Residues: CSVEEPGTANGYTF.

The rearrangement links TRBV7-2 to TRBJ2-3; TRBD1 agrees at 7 bases. From germline, CDR1 is SGHTA and CDR2 FQGNSA. The CDR3 spans 15 residues. The V segment lost 7 bases and the J segment 2 bases; nucleotides outside the gene matches: 9. The CDR3: CASNPRQGSTDTQYF. The CDR3 DNA sequence: TGTGCCAGCAACCCTAGACAGGGATCCACAGATACGCAGTATTTT.

This clonotype came up a few times. The chain has TRBV7-2 and TRBJ2-5; a possible D gene is TRBD2 (6 bases). The germline V gene encodes CDR1 SGHTA and CDR2 FQGNSA. Between the trimmed V and J ends, which lost 3 bases and 1 base, there was a span of 9 bases. The CDR3 is 14 residues long. The DNA for the CDR3 is TGTGCCAGCAGCTTTCCTAGCGCCCAAGAGACCCAGTACTTC. Translation gives CASSFPSAQETQYF.

This clonotype was recorded a few times. The chain carries TRBV5-1 and TRBJ2-2, with unresolved D. Germline V gives CDR1 SGHRS, CDR2 YFSETQ. V lost 0 bases and J 4 bases, leaving 10 bases between the germline ends. The CDR3 runs to 15 residues. CDR3 sequence (DNA): TGCGCCAGCAGCTTGGTTGGGTCACTCACCGGGGAGCTGTTTTTT. Its protein product is CASSLVGSLTGELFF.

The chain links TRBV5-1 to TRBJ1-2; D gene uncertain. V was clipped by 4 bases and J by 4 bases, with 11 bases between them. The CDR3 is 13 residues long. Germline V gene lookup returns CDR1 SGHRS and CDR2 YFSETQ. The CDR3 reads CASSIEGAYGYTF. CDR3 DNA sequence: TGCGCCAGCAGCATTGAGGGTGCCTATGGCTACACCTTC.

The chain combines TRBV6-5 with TRBJ2-1; D ambiguous. Trimming shortened V by 0 bases and J by 9 bases, and 9 bases separated the two germline ends. The CDR3 spans 13 residues. CDR1 and CDR2 (germline): MNHEY, SVGAGI. CDR3 sequence reads: CASSYSLVGEQFF. DNA for the CDR3: TGTGCCAGCAGTTACTCTCTGGTGGGTGAGCAGTTCTTC.

The genes are TRBV7-9 and TRBJ1-1; 11 bases match TRBD1. Looked up from germline, CDR1 is SEHNR and CDR2 is FQNEAQ (reference sequence). The V gene end was trimmed by 4 bases and the J gene end by 4 bases; junction bases not matched to a gene: 8. The CDR3 contains 16 residues. CDR3 bases: TGTGCCAGCAGCTCCTTCTCCGGGACAGGGGGCACTGAAGCTTTCTTT. Its translation: CASSSFSGTGGTEAFF.

The chain has TRBV5-1 and TRBJ1-4; TRBD1 matches at 10 bases. This CDR3 has 14 amino acids. Trimming removed 3 bases from V and 7 bases from J; junction bases left unmatched: 3. Germline-derived CDR1 and CDR2 are SGHRS and YFSETQ. As DNA, the CDR3 is TGCGCCAGCAGCTCGGACAGGGGGAGTGAAAAACTGTTTTTT. Translating it yields CASSSDRGSEKLFF.

This chain joins TRBV14 and TRBJ2-3, with 11 bases that match TRBD2. CDR3 length equals 18 residues. V was clipped by 1 base and J by 2 bases; unmatched bases: 8. From germline, CDR1 is SGHDN and CDR2 FVKESK. CDR3 residues: CASSQARTSGFITDTQYF. In nucleotides, the CDR3 is TGTGCCAGCAGCCAAGCCCGGACTAGCGGGTTCATCACAGATACGCAGTATTTT.

This clonotype occurred a few times. The genes are TRBV29-1 and TRBJ2-1; 10 nucleotides line up with TRBD2. From germline, CDR1 is SQVTM and CDR2 ANQGSEA. The length of the CDR3 is 15 residues. The junction had 9 bases not matched to a gene; V was cut back by 7 bases and J by 3 bases. The CDR3 protein is CSGHLAGVFYNEQFF. The CDR3 bases are TGCAGCGGCCACCTAGCGGGAGTGTTCTACAATGAGCAGTTCTTC.

This clonotype has a handful of counts. The rearrangement joins TRBV5-5 to TRBJ2-7, with 8 bases aligning to TRBD1. There are 14 residues in the CDR3. With 5 bases clipped from V and 6 bases from J, the junction kept 10 bases outside the gene matches. Germline loops: CDR1 SGHKS, CDR2 YYEKEE (reference sequence). The CDR3 DNA reads TGTGCCAGCAGGGTGACAGGGGTGGAAACCGAGCAGTACTTC. It is translated as CASRVTGVETEQYF. The variable domain in full, with the rest retrieved from reference TRBV5-5 and TRBJ2-7, is DAGVTQSPTHLIKTRGQQVTLRCSPISGHKSVSWYQQVLGQGPQFIFQYYEKEERGRGNFPDRFSARQFPNYSSELNVNALLLGDSALYLCASRVTGVETEQYFGPGTRLTVT.